This is a list of T cell receptor beta chains from one sample in a study of cytomegalovirus exposure and HLA in healthy donors. TCRdb keeps only in-frame clones here, not all; method: immunoSEQ multiplex PCR. Of approximately 200,000 clones listed, just over 75% were seen once; the top ten hold less than 2%. Sample: PBMCs. Receptors originate from a man younger than 45 in good health and CMV-seronegative. Each CDR3 is given with its conserved first and last residue. D genes are given only for firm matches. Some rows mark clone size as missing; the rest say once, few, many or name a class of expanded clone.

d_gene	abundance	j_gene	v_gene	CDR3aa	CDR3nt
.	.	TRBJ1-1	TRBV29-1	CSGNRGMNTEAFF	TGCAGCGGAAATAGGGGAATGAACACTGAAGCTTTCTTT
TRBD2	.	TRBJ2-2	TRBV13	CASSQGGLAASGELFF	TGTGCCAGCTCCCAAGGGGGACTAGCGGCCTCCGGGGAGCTGTTTTTT
TRBD2	.	TRBJ2-7	TRBV5-1	CASSFQSAGASYEQYF	TGCGCCAGCAGCTTTCAATCAGCGGGAGCATCCTACGAGCAGTACTTC
TRBD2	.	TRBJ2-1	TRBV2	CASSGGLAATDYEQFF	TGTGCCAGCAGTGGGGGACTAGCGGCAACCGACTATGAGCAGTTCTTC
TRBD1	.	TRBJ2-7	TRBV18	CASSKTGSAYEQYF	TGTGCCAGCTCAAAGACAGGGAGCGCCTACGAGCAGTACTTC
TRBD1	.	TRBJ2-7	TRBV27	CASGTGGYEQYF	TGTGCCAGCGGGACAGGGGGCTACGAGCAGTACTTC
.	.	TRBJ2-7	TRBV28	CASTQRSGYEQYF	TGTGCCAGCACTCAGAGGAGCGGCTACGAGCAGTACTTC
TRBD2	.	TRBJ2-5	TRBV6-6	CASRGLAVGVETQYF	TGTGCCAGCAGGGGACTAGCGGTTGGGGTGGAGACCCAGTACTTC
.	.	TRBJ2-3	TRBV27	CASSLTARGGDTQYF	TGTGCCAGCAGTTTAACCGCCAGGGGTGGGGATACGCAGTATTTT
TRBD2	.	TRBJ2-3	TRBV5-6	CASSFKLAGDTDTQYF	TGTGCCAGCAGCTTTAAACTAGCGGGAGACACAGATACGCAGTATTTT
.	few	TRBJ1-4	TRBV4-1	CASSLAGSTNEKLFF	TGCGCCAGCAGTCTGGCAGGGTCAACTAATGAAAAACTGTTTTTT
TRBD2	.	TRBJ2-1	TRBV19	CASSRTSGSYNEQFF	TGTGCCAGTAGTAGGACTAGCGGGAGCTACAATGAGCAGTTCTTC
TRBD2	.	TRBJ2-7	TRBV10-3	CAIRGTSDTYEQYF	TGTGCCATCAGGGGGACTAGCGATACCTACGAGCAGTACTTC
TRBD1	.	TRBJ2-7	TRBV27	CVSSLKVLGRDRKAHYEQYF	TGTGTCAGCAGTTTAAAGGTACTGGGCCGGGACAGGAAAGCCCACTACGAGCAGTACTTC
.	.	TRBJ1-3	TRBV19	CASSVSYGGGNTIYF	TGTGCCAGTAGTGTTTCCTACGGGGGGGGAAACACCATATATTTT
.	.	TRBJ2-7	TRBV28	CASSLRVLGGEQYF	TGTGCCAGCAGTTTACGGGTGTTGGGTGGCGAGCAGTACTTC
TRBD2	.	TRBJ2-7	TRBV28	CASSTWTSGSFYEQYF	TGTGCCAGCAGTACCTGGACTAGCGGGAGTTTCTACGAGCAGTACTTC
TRBD2	few	TRBJ2-2	TRBV7-9	CASSHKSRLAGINTGELFF	TGTGCCAGCAGCCATAAATCGAGGCTAGCGGGCATTAACACCGGGGAGCTGTTTTTT
TRBD2	.	TRBJ2-7	TRBV29-1	CSVVSGRAGEQYF	TGCAGCGTTGTAAGCGGGAGGGCCGGGGAGCAGTACTTC
TRBD2	.	TRBJ2-1	TRBV28	CASRRPGLGRQNEQFF	TGTGCCAGCAGGAGACCGGGACTAGGACGTCAGAATGAGCAGTTCTTC
.	.	TRBJ1-1	TRBV27	CASSLFTGSEAFF	TGTGCCAGCAGTTTGTTCACAGGGAGTGAAGCTTTCTTT
.	.	TRBJ2-7	TRBV7-9	CASSLAGGYEQYF	TGTGCCAGCAGCTTAGCGGGAGGCTACGAGCAGTACTTC
TRBD1	.	TRBJ1-5	TRBV9	CASSVGDRDSNQPQHF	TGTGCCAGCAGCGTAGGGGACAGGGATAGCAATCAGCCCCAGCATTTT
TRBD2	.	TRBJ2-1	TRBV9	CASSLGGSGRPYNEQFF	TGTGCCAGCAGCCTCGGGGGTAGCGGGAGACCGTACAATGAGCAGTTCTTC